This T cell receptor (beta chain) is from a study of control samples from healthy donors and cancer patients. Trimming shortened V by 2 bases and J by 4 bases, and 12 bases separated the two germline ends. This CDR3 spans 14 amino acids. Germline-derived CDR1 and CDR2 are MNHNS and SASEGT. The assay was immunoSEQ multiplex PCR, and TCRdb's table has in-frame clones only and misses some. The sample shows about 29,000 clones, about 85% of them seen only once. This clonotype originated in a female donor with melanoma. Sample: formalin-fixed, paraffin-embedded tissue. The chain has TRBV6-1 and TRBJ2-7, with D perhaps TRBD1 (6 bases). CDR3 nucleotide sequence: TGTGCCAGCAGTGAACCATATAGGGGGTACGAGCAGTACTTC. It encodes CASSEPYRGYEQYF.